The 10 T cell receptor beta chains in this list originate from one sample, sequenced in a study of cytomegalovirus exposure and HLA in healthy donors. PCR used 60 Vbeta primers and 13 Jbeta primers. Libraries were prepared by immunoSEQ multiplex PCR; TCRdb keeps only in-frame clonotypes and omits some of them. The sample records approximately 130,000 clones, around four fifths being singletons. Material for sequencing was PBMCs. The receptors were sampled from a man between 35 and 55 years old in good health and CMV-seronegative.

This clone has just a few counts. The chain has TRBV25-1 and TRBJ2-2; TRBD1 agrees at 7 bases. CDR1 and CDR2 from the germline V gene are MGHDK and SYGVNS. With V trimmed by 9 bases and J by 4 bases, 8 bases remained unmatched. CDR3 length: 14 amino acids. The CDR3 is CASDPGQSTGELFF. CDR3 DNA: TGTGCCAGTGATCCGGGACAGTCCACCGGGGAGCTGTTTTTT.

The rearrangement uses TRBV18 and TRBJ1-4; 7 nucleotides agree with TRBD1. CDR3 length: 15 residues. Trimming at V came to 3 bases and at J to 7 bases, leaving 8 bases not matched to a gene. Germline assignment: CDR1 KGHSH and CDR2 LQKENI. The CDR3 DNA reads as TGTGCCAGCTCACCTGAAGACAGGGAAAGTGAAAAACTGTTTTTT. This gives the protein CASSPEDRESEKLFF.

This clone was seen a handful of times. V gene TRBV2 combines with J gene TRBJ2-1; 8 bases line up with TRBD2. The CDR3 is 11 amino acids. Unmatched junction bases numbered 3, after V lost 8 bases and J lost 9 bases. In germline, CDR1 is SNHLY, CDR2 FYNNEI. The DNA of the CDR3 is TGTGCCAGCCCACGGGGGGGTGAGCAGTTCTTC. Its protein is CASPRGGEQFF.

The rearrangement links TRBV7-2 to TRBJ2-5; 11 positions agree with TRBD2. This CDR3 contains 15 residues. Trimming at V came to 5 bases and at J to 4 bases, leaving 6 bases not matched to a gene. Germline CDR1 reads SGHTA; CDR2 reads FQGNSA. The CDR3 spells CASSMTSGEGETQYF. DNA of the CDR3: TGTGCCAGCAGCATGACTAGCGGGGAGGGAGAGACCCAGTACTTC.

The J gene is TRBJ2-2, the V gene TRBV9, with TRBD2 matching over 12 bases. Germline CDR1 and CDR2: SGDLS and YYNGEE. The CDR3 covers 15 residues. With 3 bases clipped from V and 3 bases from J, the junction kept 0 bases outside the gene matches. The CDR3 here is CASSASGGDTGELFF. The CDR3, as DNA: TGTGCCAGCAGCGCTAGCGGGGGGGACACCGGGGAGCTGTTTTTT. Filled out from reference TRBV9 and TRBJ2-2, the complete variable domain reads DSGVTQTPKHLITATGQRVTLRCSPRSGDLSVYWYQQSLDQGLQFLIQYYNGEERAKGNILERFSAQQFPDLHSELNLSSLELGDSALYFCASSASGGDTGELFFGEGSRLTVL.

This rearrangement joins TRBV7-6 to TRBJ2-3, with 9 bases lining up with TRBD2. The length of the CDR3 is 17 residues. V shed 1 base and J 2 bases; nucleotides not matched to a gene: 7. Germline V gene lookup returns CDR1 SGHVS and CDR2 FNYEAQ. The CDR3 coding sequence is TGTGCCAGCAGCTTAGTGTCTAGCGGGGATGTCACAGATACGCAGTATTTT. Protein: CASSLVSSGDVTDTQYF.

This chain connects TRBV27 to TRBJ2-3, with TRBD2 matching over 10 bases. This CDR3 region has 15 residues. Unmatched junction bases numbered 8, after V lost 5 bases and J lost 6 bases. Germline V gene lookup returns CDR1 MNHEY and CDR2 SMNVEV (reference sequence). The CDR3 DNA is TGTGCCAGCAGTCAAGCGGGGGGGCTTACTGATACGCAGTATTTT. Its protein product is CASSQAGGLTDTQYF.

This clone was counted once. The rearrangement uses TRBV4-1 and TRBJ2-3, with a tentative D call TRBD2 (6 bases). V was clipped by 0 bases and J by 3 bases, with 16 bases between them. The CDR3 loop spans 17 amino acids. Looked up from germline, CDR1 is MGHRA and CDR2 is YSYEKL. The CDR3: CASSQEGGRAGTDTQYF. Written as DNA, the CDR3 is TGCGCCAGCAGCCAAGAAGGTGGAAGGGCGGGGACAGATACGCAGTATTTT.

This clone was seen a handful of times. The V gene is TRBV2, the J gene TRBJ2-3; possibly TRBD2 for D (5 bases). The V end lost 5 bases, the J end lost 1 base, and 13 bases lay between the germline ends. The CDR3 has 15 amino acids. Germline CDR1 is SNHLY and CDR2 is FYNNEI. The CDR3: CASSPKRFGTDTQYF. CDR3 in DNA: TGTGCCAGCAGTCCGAAGCGGTTTGGCACAGATACGCAGTATTTT. Full variable domain (missing parts from reference TRBV2 and TRBJ2-3): EPEVTQTPSHQVTQMGQEVILRCVPISNHLYFYWYRQILGQKVEFLVSFYNNEISEKSEIFDDQFSVERPDGSNFTLKIRSTKLEDSAMYFCASSPKRFGTDTQYFGPGTRLTVL.

This clone appeared a few times. At one end, the junction sequence differs from germline, possibly due to a read error. This sequence joins TRBV7-9 and TRBJ2-7, with unresolved D. In germline, CDR1 is SEHNR, CDR2 FQNEAQ (reference sequence). CDR3 size: 11 residues. DNA for the CDR3: TGTTCCAGCAGCTTACGTAGCGAGCAGTACTTC. It translates to CSSSLRSEQYF.